The next 32 T cell receptor beta chains were all read from a single sample in a study of shared clonotypes between healthy human individuals. Generated by immunoSEQ multiplex PCR, the TCRdb table keeps only in-frame clones and is missing some. Among millions of clones listed, 90% to 95% were seen once. Material for sequencing was naive CD4+ T cells sorted from blood. Subset in this sample: CD45RA+ positively selected. The receptor source for this set is a young man in good health.

V is TRBV7-2 and J is TRBJ2-7; the D is unclear. V was clipped by 3 bases and J by 3 bases, with 12 bases between them. The CDR3 runs 14 residues. Germline V CDR1 and CDR2: SGHTA, FQGNSA. This CDR3 is CASSLAAPIYEQYF. The CDR3 coding sequence is TGTGCCAGCAGCTTGGCAGCCCCTATCTACGAGCAGTACTTC. The entire variable domain, with the rest obtained from reference TRBV7-2 and TRBJ2-7, is as follows: GAGVSQSPSNKVTEKGKDVELRCDPISGHTALYWYRQSLGQGLEFLIYFQGNSAPDKSGLPSDRFSAERTGGSVSTLTIQRTQQEDSAVYLCASSLAAPIYEQYFGPGTRLTVT.

In its sample, this clone was seen once. At the DNA level, this CDR3 is encoded by other sequences in the same sample as well. The genes are TRBV27 and TRBJ2-7; 8 bases align to TRBD1. Trimming took 2 bases from V and 4 from J; bases not matched to a gene: 7. This CDR3 has 15 amino acids. Germline CDR1 is MNHEY and CDR2 is SMNVEV (reference sequence). DNA for the CDR3: TGTGCCAGCAGTTTACTCGGGCAGGGGGCGTACGAGCAGTACTTC. Amino acid sequence: CASSLLGQGAYEQYF.

The chain employs TRBV5-6 and TRBJ2-2, with TRBD1 identical over 8 bases. The CDR3 has 18 residues. Germline V gene sequence: CDR1 SGHDT, CDR2 YYEEEE. Germline trimming cut 3 bases from V and 6 bases from J; bases unmatched to any gene: 16. For the CDR3, the DNA is TGTGCCAGCAGCTCCACCCACAGACAGGGGATAAGGGCCGGGGAGCTGTTTTTT. Translated, it gives CASSSTHRQGIRAGELFF.

The chain recombines TRBV5-1 with TRBJ2-1; TRBD2 might be the D (5 bases). The V end was cut by 1 base, the J end by 0 bases, with 8 bases between. CDR1 and CDR2 from the germline V gene are SGHRS and YFSETQ. The length of the CDR3 is 15 residues. The CDR3 nucleotides are TGCGCCAGCAGCTTGATCGGGGACTCCTACAATGAGCAGTTCTTC. This sequence encodes CASSLIGDSYNEQFF.

The J gene is TRBJ2-3, the V gene TRBV2; D unclear. Trimming took 3 bases from V and 5 from J, leaving 9 bases between them. CDR1 and CDR2 (germline): SNHLY, FYNNEI. This CDR3 is built from 13 residues. DNA of the CDR3: TGTGCCAGCAGTGATGGTACAAGAGATACGCAGTATTTT. It specifies CASSDGTRDTQYF.

V gene TRBV28 combines with J gene TRBJ1-5; D may be TRBD1 (6 bases). Germline CDR1 and CDR2: MDHEN and SYDVKM. This CDR3 is built from 17 residues. Trimming pared 7 bases from V and 0 bases from J, leaving 19 bases between. CDR3 loop: CASTTGPAEYSNQPQHF. CDR3 DNA sequence: TGTGCCAGCACTACAGGGCCCGCGGAGTATAGCAATCAGCCCCAGCATTTT.

The chain carries TRBV7-3 and TRBJ2-1; 8 bases map to TRBD1. The V segment lost 5 bases and the J segment 2 bases; nucleotides outside the gene matches: 8. Germline-derived CDR1 and CDR2 are SGHTA and FQGTGA. The CDR3 is 16 residues long. Written as DNA, the CDR3 is TGTGCCAGCAGCCCCTCCTCAGGGGGCACCTACAATGAGCAGTTCTTC. It is translated as CASSPSSGGTYNEQFF.

The chain employs TRBV10-3 and TRBJ2-7; TRBD1 might be the D (6 bases). Germline CDR1 ENHRY, CDR2 SYGVKD. The CDR3 covers 13 residues. V lost 6 bases, J lost 6 bases, and 15 bases lay in between. In DNA, the CDR3 is TGTGCCATCAGGGAAGGGGGAGCGGCCGAGCAGTACTTC. It specifies CAIREGGAAEQYF.

The chain joins TRBV5-4 to TRBJ2-3; D unclear. The ends were cut back, 4 bases at V and 0 bases at J, with 6 bases in the middle. There are 13 residues in the CDR3. Germline V gene lookup returns CDR1 SGHNT and CDR2 YYREEE (reference sequence). In DNA form, the CDR3 reads TGTGCCAGCAGCGGAACTAGCACAGATACGCAGTATTTT. This translates into CASSGTSTDTQYF. The complete variable domain, with remaining parts taken from reference TRBV5-4 and TRBJ2-3, reads ETGVTQSPTHLIKTRGQQVTLRCSSQSGHNTVSWYQQALGQGPQFIFQYYREEENGRGNFPPRFSGLQFPNYSSELNVNALELDDSALYLCASSGTSTDTQYFGPGTRLTVL.

In DNA, the CDR3 is TGTGCCAGTAGTATAGGCGGGAACCGCTACGAGCAGTACTTC. Its protein is CASSIGGNRYEQYF. The J gene is TRBJ2-7, the V gene TRBV19, with a possible D match to TRBD2 (6 bases). This CDR3 contains 14 residues. The V and J ends lost 1 base and 3 bases respectively, with 10 bases between them. The V gene's germline CDR1 is LNHDA and CDR2 SQIVND (reference sequence). The variable domain in full, completed from reference TRBV19 and TRBJ2-7, reads DGGITQSPKYLFRKEGQNVTLSCEQNLNHDAMYWYRQDPGQGLRLIYYSQIVNDFQKGDIAEGYSVSREKKESFPLTVTSAQKNPTAFYLCASSIGGNRYEQYFGPGTRLTVT.

This clone was seen a handful of times. The gene calls are TRBV10-1 and TRBJ1-6; D may be TRBD1 (6 bases). Trimming pared 3 bases from V and 7 bases from J, leaving 10 bases between. The CDR3 sequence is 14 residues long. Looked up from germline, CDR1 is WNHNN and CDR2 is SYGVQD (reference sequence). This CDR3 is CASSERQGNSPLHF. As DNA, the CDR3 is TGCGCCAGCAGTGAACGGCAGGGGAATTCACCCCTCCACTTT.

The chain carries TRBV19 and TRBJ2-5, with 10 nucleotides matching TRBD2. Germline CDR1 LNHDA, CDR2 SQIVND (reference sequence). Trimming took 4 bases from V and 5 from J; bases not matched to a gene: 7. The CDR3 length is 15 residues. For the CDR3, the DNA is TGTGCCAGTAGTACCCTAGCGGGAGTTGGCGAGACCCAGTACTTC. The encoded protein is CASSTLAGVGETQYF.

V gene TRBV5-1 combines with J gene TRBJ2-1; 10 nucleotides line up with TRBD2. The CDR3 consists of 15 residues. The junction had 11 bases not matched to a gene; V was cut back by 5 bases and J by 9 bases. CDR1 and CDR2 from the germline V gene are SGHRS and YFSETQ. The CDR3 here is CASRVPAGGRSEQFF. In DNA, the CDR3 is TGCGCCAGCAGGGTACCAGCGGGAGGGCGCAGTGAGCAGTTCTTC.

The chain uses TRBV7-2 and TRBJ2-7; unclear D gene. The CDR3 is 12 amino acids. CDR1 is SGHTA and CDR2 is FQGNSA in the germline V gene. Deletions cut 4 bases from V and 0 bases from J, with 4 bases between. Here the CDR3 DNA reads TGTGCCAGCAGCTACCTCTCCTACGAGCAGTACTTC. As protein: CASSYLSYEQYF.

This clone showed up many times. The chain links TRBV6-5 to TRBJ2-7; D is unresolved. Trimming took 6 bases from V and 0 from J, leaving 9 bases between them. The CDR3 totals 13 residues. Looked up from germline, CDR1 is MNHEY and CDR2 is SVGAGI. CDR3 bases: TGTGCCAGCAGCGCGGCAAGCTCCTACGAGCAGTACTTC. It yields the protein CASSAASSYEQYF.

This chain links TRBV5-1 with TRBJ1-5; no clear D. There are 15 residues in the CDR3. CDR1 SGHRS and CDR2 YFSETQ come from the germline V gene. V lost 1 base and J lost 2, with 10 bases in between. Here the CDR3 reads CASSLTGSGNQPQHF. In DNA form, the CDR3 reads TGCGCCAGCAGCTTGACGGGTTCTGGCAATCAGCCCCAGCATTTT. Full variable domain (missing parts from reference TRBV5-1 and TRBJ1-5): KAGVTQTPRYLIKTRGQQVTLSCSPISGHRSVSWYQQTPGQGLQFLFEYFSETQRNKGNFPGRFSGRQFSNSRSEMNVSTLELGDSALYLCASSLTGSGNQPQHFGDGTRLSIL.

V and J are TRBV25-1 and TRBJ2-2, with TRBD2 as a possible D gene (6 bases). V lost 6 bases, J lost 0 bases, and 14 bases lay in between. The V gene's germline CDR1 is MGHDK and CDR2 SYGVNS. The CDR3 sequence is 16 residues long. DNA for the CDR3: TGTGCCAGCAGGGAAAATAGCGGATCGAACACCGGGGAGCTGTTTTTT. Translated, it gives CASRENSGSNTGELFF.

The V call is TRBV6-5, the J call TRBJ1-2; 7 nucleotides agree with TRBD1. The CDR3 totals 14 residues. V was pared by 2 bases and J by 4 bases, with 4 bases of the junction left unmatched. Germline lookup yields CDR1 MNHEY and CDR2 SVGAGI. CDR3 in DNA: TGTGCCAGCAGTTACCTGGGACAGTTCTATGGCTACACCTTC. Translating gives CASSYLGQFYGYTF.

Concerning this clone itself: Its ends do not fully match the called genes, so a read error is possible. The chain couples TRBV7-7 to TRBJ1-4, with D perhaps TRBD1 (6 bases). Germline V gives CDR1 SSHAT, CDR2 FNYEAQ (reference sequence). The CDR3 has 15 residues. The CDR3 DNA reads as TGTGCTAGCAGCTTAGGCCTCGGGGGCGAGGAAAAACTGTTTTTT. Its translation: CASSLGLGGEEKLFF.

J is TRBJ2-3 and V is TRBV7-9; 7 positions agree with TRBD2. Germline V gene data show CDR1 as SEHNR and CDR2 as FQNEAQ (reference sequence). Germline trimming cut 1 base from V and 4 bases from J; bases unmatched to any gene: 5. This CDR3 spans 15 amino acids. The CDR3 DNA reads as TGTGCCAGCAGCTTAGGGACTAGAGACGCAGATACGCAGTATTTT. Its translation is CASSLGTRDADTQYF.

J is TRBJ1-5 and V is TRBV27, with D perhaps TRBD1 (5 bases). This CDR3 comprises 16 residues. Germline values: CDR1 MNHEY, CDR2 SMNVEV (reference sequence). Trimming removed 0 bases from V and 4 bases from J, with 13 bases in between. The CDR3 loop is CASSLSGWGGNQPQHF. As DNA, the CDR3 is TGTGCCAGCAGTTTATCGGGTTGGGGGGGGAATCAGCCCCAGCATTTT.

Concerning this clone itself: Other DNA sequences of this sample code for an identical CDR3. The chain employs TRBV25-1 and TRBJ1-6; 7 nucleotides match TRBD1. Per germline, CDR1 MGHDK and CDR2 SYGVNS. There are 14 residues in the CDR3. Trimming took 4 bases from V and 6 from J; bases not matched to a gene: 3. In DNA form, the CDR3 reads TGTGCCAGCAGTGCCACAGGGGTTAATTCACCCCTCCACTTT. It yields the protein CASSATGVNSPLHF.

The chain employs TRBV28 and TRBJ2-5; D is tentatively TRBD1 or TRBD2 (6 bases each). V lost 2 bases to trimming and J lost 6 bases, with 13 bases between them. The germline V gene encodes CDR1 MDHEN and CDR2 SYDVKM. This CDR3 is 14 amino acids long. The CDR3 sequence is CASSLVQGGQTQYF. The CDR3, as DNA: TGTGCCAGCAGTTTAGTCCAAGGGGGGCAGACCCAGTACTTC. The entire variable domain, with the rest obtained from reference TRBV28 and TRBJ2-5, is as follows: DVKVTQSSRYLVKRTGEKVFLECVQDMDHENMFWYRQDPGLGLRLIYFSYDVKMKEKGDIPEGYSVSREKKERFSLILESASTNQTSMYLCASSLVQGGQTQYFGPGTRLLVL.

The genes are TRBV11-2 and TRBJ1-2; TRBD1 matches at 11 bases. With 2 bases clipped from V and 8 bases from J, the junction kept 4 bases outside the gene matches. The germline V gene has CDR1 SGHAT and CDR2 FQNNGV. The CDR3 is made up of 14 amino acids. CDR3 protein: CASSLRTGGLGYTF. The CDR3 DNA follows: TGTGCCAGCAGCTTACGGACAGGGGGCTTGGGCTACACCTTC.

The chain uses TRBV5-6 and TRBJ2-1; the match to TRBD1 covers 9 bases. This CDR3 region has 15 residues. The V gene's germline CDR1 is SGHDT and CDR2 YYEEEE. With V trimmed by 1 base and J by 6 bases, 5 bases remained unmatched. CDR3 loop: CASSLLQGAVNEQFF. The CDR3 DNA reads as TGTGCCAGCAGCTTGCTACAGGGGGCCGTCAATGAGCAGTTCTTC.

The chain couples TRBV10-3 to TRBJ1-6; D not certain. The V and J ends lost 3 bases and 0 bases respectively, with 12 bases between them. Per the germline V gene, CDR1 is ENHRY and CDR2 is SYGVKD. The CDR3 sequence is 17 residues long. CDR3 sequence: CAISEKAIRSYNSPLHF. DNA of the CDR3: TGTGCCATCAGTGAAAAGGCGATTCGCTCCTATAATTCACCCCTCCACTTT.

V is TRBV5-6 and J is TRBJ2-7; possibly TRBD2 for D (6 bases). Germline lookup yields CDR1 SGHDT and CDR2 YYEEEE. V was cut by 5 bases and J by 1 base, with 16 bases left in between. The CDR3 has 15 residues. This CDR3 is CASRVLALSSYEQYF. In nucleotides, the CDR3 is TGTGCCAGCAGAGTACTAGCTCTTTCGTCCTACGAGCAGTACTTC.

V gene TRBV11-2 combines with J gene TRBJ2-1; 15 nucleotides align to TRBD2. CDR3 length equals 17 residues. Germline CDR1 and CDR2: SGHAT and FQNNGV. The J segment lost 9 bases and the V segment lost 5 bases, leaving 11 bases of the junction unmatched. CDR3 in amino acids: CASSPLFGLAGGSEQFF. The CDR3 bases are TGTGCCAGCAGCCCCCTTTTCGGACTAGCGGGAGGGAGTGAGCAGTTCTTC.

The J gene is TRBJ1-6, the V gene TRBV7-2; D is possibly TRBD1 (6 bases). V gave up 4 bases and J gave up 7 bases, with 14 bases separating them. CDR1 SGHTA and CDR2 FQGNSA come from the germline V gene. There are 15 residues in the CDR3. CDR3 amino acids: CASSSPQGFNSPLHF. The CDR3, as DNA: TGTGCCAGCAGCTCCCCCCAGGGGTTCAATTCACCCCTCCACTTT.

The rearrangement links TRBV28 to TRBJ2-2; D tentatively reads TRBD1 or TRBD2 (5 bases each). V was trimmed by 3 bases and J by 5 bases, leaving 7 bases between them. Germline CDR1 reads MDHEN; CDR2 reads SYDVKM. CDR3 size: 13 residues. For the CDR3, the DNA is TGTGCCAGCAGTTTGGGACGAACCGGGGAGCTGTTTTTT. This translates into CASSLGRTGELFF.

This chain connects TRBV18 to TRBJ2-3; D remains unclear. V dropped 5 bases and J dropped 6 bases, with 12 bases sitting between them. CDR1 is KGHSH and CDR2 is LQKENI in the germline V gene. The CDR3 spans 13 residues. DNA of the CDR3: TGTGCCAGCTCAGTAGGGAATTTGGATACGCAGTATTTT. Residues: CASSVGNLDTQYF.

Points on this clone: Other DNA sequences in the sample encode the same CDR3. The chain carries TRBV6-1 and TRBJ1-4, with TRBD1 matching 7 bases. The CDR3 spans 14 residues. CDR1 is MNHNS and CDR2 is SASEGT in the germline V gene. V shed 6 bases, J shed 2 bases, and the junction held 3 bases outside the gene matches. The CDR3 loop reads CASRRGPTNEKLFF. In DNA, the CDR3 is TGTGCCAGCAGGAGGGGGCCGACTAATGAAAAACTGTTTTTT.